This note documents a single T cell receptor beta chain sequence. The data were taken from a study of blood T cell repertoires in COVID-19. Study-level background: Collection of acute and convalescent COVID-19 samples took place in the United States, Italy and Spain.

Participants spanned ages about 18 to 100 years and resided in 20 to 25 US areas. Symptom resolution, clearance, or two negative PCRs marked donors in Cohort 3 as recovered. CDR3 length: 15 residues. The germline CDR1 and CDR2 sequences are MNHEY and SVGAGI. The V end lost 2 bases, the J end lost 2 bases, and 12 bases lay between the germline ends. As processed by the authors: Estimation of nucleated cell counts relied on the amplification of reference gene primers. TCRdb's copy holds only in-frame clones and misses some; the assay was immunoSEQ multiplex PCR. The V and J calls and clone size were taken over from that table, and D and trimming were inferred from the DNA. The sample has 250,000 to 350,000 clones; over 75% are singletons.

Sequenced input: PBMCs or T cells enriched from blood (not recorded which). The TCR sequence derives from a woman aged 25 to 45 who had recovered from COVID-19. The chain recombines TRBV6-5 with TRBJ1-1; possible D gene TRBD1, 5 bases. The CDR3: CASSYRQGDNTEAFF. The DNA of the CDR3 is TGTGCCAGCAGTTACCGGCAGGGTGACAACACTGAAGCTTTCTTT.